This TCR beta chain stems from a study of human T cells and chemical hapten exposure. At least ten counts were recorded for this clonotype. CDR1 is MNHNY and CDR2 is SVGAGI in the germline V gene (reference sequence). This CDR3 is 15 amino acids long. Trimming stripped 0 bases from V and 4 bases from J, with 11 bases between. As to time point: patch test 1, 2 weeks after DPC sensitization. Treatment defined: therapeutic diphenylcyclopropenone sensitization with weekly scalp DPC. Each CDR3 protein gets one entry after TCRdb re-called the RACE reads with MiXCR. The sample yields about 49,000 distinct CDR3 sequences, roughly 9.5% seen once.

The material sequenced was whole blood, taken in connection with sensitization to the hapten diphenylcyclopropenone (DPC). This clonotype was obtained from a woman between 45 and 65 years old with alopecia areata. Some clones in this sample may be carry-over from other donors' samples. The chain couples TRBV6-6 to TRBJ2-3; no firm D call. Here the CDR3 DNA reads TGTGCCAGCAGTTACTCAGGCGCTTTTTCAGATACGCAGTATTTT. Translation: CASSYSGAFSDTQYF.